This T cell receptor (beta chain) was sequenced for a study of shared clonotypes between healthy human individuals (dated by TCRdb to 2020 to 2022). At the level of the whole study: A couple of women and a few men aged 18 to 49 years were included in the cohort. Each donor's leukapheresis produced roughly between roughly 0.85 and 10 billion PBMCs. Different laboratories and diverse techniques were used to prepare libraries and sequence TCR repertoires, to increase sequencing depth and limit assay-specific biases. To estimate repertoire size and how much clonotype sharing occurs between individuals, the study deeply sequenced the blood TCR repertoires of several healthy adults.

With regard to this clone: Its recognized antigen is unknown. Per-base quality was not reported, and no clone a single base away is much larger than it.

Taken from the germline V gene (reference sequence), the CDR1 and CDR2 loops are LNHNV and YYDKDF. Clipping removes 0 bases from V and 5 bases from J, with 13 as the unmatched junction base count. The CDR3 runs 18 amino acids, cysteine and phenylalanine included. The DNA shown is the 54-base CDR3, in frame from base 1. The donors were healthy, HIV-negative adults who had no recently reported acute infections or vaccinations. Every donor was a Caucasian adult residing in Nashville, Tennessee, USA. For unsorted samples, around 90 million PBMCs were counted, and genomic DNA was extracted using the QIAamp DNA Blood Mini kit. After blood collection by leukapheresis, PBMCs were isolated using Ficoll-Histopaque density gradient centrifugation and then cryopreserved in the vapor phase of liquid nitrogen. On the study overall, not on this receptor specifically: Pairwise subsampling indicated that sequencing depth was expected to affect the degree of clonotype sharing among donors. Sampling was limited to blood, and TCR repertoires in tissue likely differ from TCR repertoires in blood. Because the study included a small number of donors, the genetic and exposure-history diversity represented was limited.

Using the deep immunoSEQ assay, TCR CDR3 regions were amplified from genomic DNA by multiplex PCR. For each cell subset, the extracted genomic DNA was distributed evenly across all wells of several immunoSEQ 96-well plates, and each plate served as one replicate. For unsorted PBMC, each replicate PCR was loaded with approximately 300 ng genomic DNA, equivalent to 25,000 to 35,000 T cell genomes. Ten immunoSEQ deep assay plates were used to sequence the unsorted PBMC genomic DNA. Purified libraries were measured with a Qubit 3.0 fluorometer, size-checked on a Bioanalyzer 2100, and measured again with the KAPA Library Quantification kit. Every immunoSEQ 96-well plate was sequenced on a separate single-read 150-cycle Illumina NextSeq 550 flow cell. As for how the authors treated the data: The immunoSEQ output contained only junctional sequences without quality scores, so filtering could not match that applied to full-length reads. To assign V/J genes and CDR3, sequences were annotated using PyIR, a Python wrapper for IgBLAST v1.9, with IMGT germline references. Reads with weak V/J assignments (E-value above 1e-6), missing CDR3, stop codons, out-of-frame junctions, or ambiguous translated residues were removed. A V3J clonotype was defined by an identical inferred V gene, J gene, and CDR3 amino acid sequence. The percentage overlap between two repertoires was calculated by dividing the number of shared unique clonotypes by the size of the smaller repertoire. Three approaches were used to assess repertoire richness: RTK rarefaction, the Chao1 estimator, and Recon v2.1 estimates of unobserved clonotypes. Entries here come from immuneACCESS through TCRdb and include only in-frame sequences with V and J called. Some clones fail to appear in such tables; in the studies checked, an unresolved V gene covers under half of the shortfall, and the cause of the remainder is unknown. That table furnishes V, J and clone size, whereas the DNA furnished D and trimming. The sample table contains hundreds of thousands of clones; only one count was recorded for around 79% of them. In total, the top ten clones hold roughly 13% of the sample.

This receptor chain uses TRBV15 and TRBJ2-4; the central 7 bases match TRBD2. Sequenced input: PBMCs. This sequence was found in a woman between 40 and 55 years old in good health. Some clones in this sample may be carry-over from other donors' samples. Here is the DNA: TGTGCCACCAGCAGAGAAAGAAATGGACTAGATCTTGAAAACATTCAGTACTTC. It codes for CATSRERNGLDLENIQYF.